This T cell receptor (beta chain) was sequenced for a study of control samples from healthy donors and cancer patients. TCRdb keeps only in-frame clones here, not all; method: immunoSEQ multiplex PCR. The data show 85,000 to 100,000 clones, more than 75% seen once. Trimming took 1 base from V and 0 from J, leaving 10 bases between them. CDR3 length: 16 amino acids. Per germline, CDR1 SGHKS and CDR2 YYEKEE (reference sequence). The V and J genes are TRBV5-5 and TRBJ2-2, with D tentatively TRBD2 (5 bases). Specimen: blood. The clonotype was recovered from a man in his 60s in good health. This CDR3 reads CASSLFRGPNTGELFF. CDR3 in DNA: TGTGCCAGCAGCTTGTTCCGGGGTCCGAACACCGGGGAGCTGTTTTTT.